The sequence of this TCR beta chain was determined in a study of blood T cells in healthy people across ages. On the study more broadly: Template switching recovered approximately one barcoded beta molecule for every two T cells.

A minimum of 6 micrograms of total RNA was extracted per sample. Using a J-beta primer mix together with a sample-barcoded 5' primer, a second PCR was run for about 7 to 12 cycles. A template-switch adaptor with 12 random nucleotides tagged each cDNA molecule. TCRdb redid the calling of the 5' RACE reads with MiXCR, one entry per CDR3 protein. The data show some 750,000 distinct CDR3 sequences, 20% to 25% seen once. This clonotype has a handful of counts. One end of the junction is discordant with germline, which a read error may explain. The germline gives CDR1 SEHNR, CDR2 FQNEAQ (reference sequence). The CDR3 consists of 12 residues.

This sequence was found in a man aged 70-80 years in good health. This chain uses TRBV7-9 with TRBJ1-1, with unresolved D. Sequenced: blood. The CDR3 loop reads CASSLVNTGAFF. DNA of the CDR3: TGTGCCAGCAGCTTAGTCAACACTGGAGCTTTCTTT.